Reported below is one T cell receptor beta chain. Its antigen is as yet unknown. This entry belongs to a study of cytomegalovirus exposure and HLA in healthy donors. PCR involved 60 Vbeta and 13 Jbeta primers. This table comes from immunoSEQ multiplex PCR, and its TCRdb copy is limited to in-frame clones, with some not included. The data show around 200,000 clones, with around three quarters seen just once and roughly 1.9% held by the top ten. General study findings and limits: Presence/absence analyses assumed roughly uniform sequencing depth across donors. A later analysis linked a missense variant in DCLRE1C to the trimming of TCR beta V and J genes. In an earlier analysis, productive rearrangement rates for most beta V segments clustered near 87% or 30%.

The germline V and J ends were trimmed by 4 bases and 1 base, with 8 bases remaining between them. The CDR3 contains 14 residues. Germline assignment: CDR1 SGHKS and CDR2 YYEKEE (reference sequence). The sequence came from a woman aged 25 to 39 in good health and CMV-seropositive. The material sequenced was PBMCs. The V gene is TRBV5-5, the J gene TRBJ2-2; D unresolved. The CDR3 sequence is CASSRTRNTGELFF. CDR3 sequence (DNA): TGTGCCAGCAGCAGAACAAGGAACACCGGGGAGCTGTTTTTT.